These T cell receptor beta chains were read from a single sample in a study of PD-1 blockade in classical Hodgkin lymphoma. Libraries were prepared by immunoSEQ multiplex PCR; TCRdb keeps only in-frame clonotypes and omits some of them. The sample has about 64,000 clones; more than 90% are singletons. Source: peripheral blood mononuclear cells (PBMCs), taken before the fourth cycle of nivolumab. All receptors come from a human donor with classical Hodgkin lymphoma. Both conserved end residues are part of each CDR3. The D gene is left open where the match is weak. Rows give clone size only sometimes, using once, few, many, or a class for an expanded clone.

J gene | D gene | clone size | V gene | CDR3 protein | CDR3 DNA
TRBJ1-2 | - | - | TRBV6-1 | CASKDQMNSNYGYTF | TGTGCCAGCAAGGATCAGATGAATTCTAACTATGGCTACACCTTC
TRBJ2-1 | TRBD2 | - | TRBV10-3 | CAISALRTSGDGEQFF | TGTGCCATCAGCGCACTCAGGACTAGCGGGGACGGTGAGCAGTTCTTC
TRBJ2-7 | TRBD1 | - | TRBV5-1 | CASGTGGAGEQYF | TGCGCCAGCGGGACAGGGGGCGCGGGGGAGCAGTACTTC
TRBJ2-1 | - | - | TRBV18 | CASSRGGDNEQFF | TGTGCCAGCTCCCGAGGTGGGGACAATGAGCAGTTCTTC
TRBJ2-2 | - | - | TRBV7-2 | CASSWAGLGLVNTGELFF | TGTGCCAGCAGCTGGGCCGGACTTGGGCTCGTTAACACCGGGGAGCTGTTTTTT
TRBJ1-2 | - | - | TRBV28 | CASSRTGWDGYTF | TGTGCCAGCAGCCGTACAGGGTGGGATGGCTACACCTTC
TRBJ2-1 | TRBD2 | - | TRBV7-3 | CASSSLAVPYNEQFF | TGTGCCAGCAGCTCCCTAGCGGTTCCCTACAATGAGCAGTTCTTC
TRBJ1-6 | - | - | TRBV6-5 | CASHRGSDSPLHF | TGTGCCAGCCATCGGGGGTCGGATTCACCCCTCCACTTT
TRBJ2-1 | TRBD1 | - | TRBV7-2 | CASSPDRGRNEQFF | TGTGCCAGCAGCCCGGACAGGGGGCGGAATGAGCAGTTCTTC
TRBJ2-1 | TRBD2 | - | TRBV11-2 | CASIRRVGTSVHEQFF | TGTGCCAGCATCCGAAGAGTCGGGACTAGTGTTCATGAGCAGTTCTTC
TRBJ1-4 | - | - | TRBV2 | CAGTTTSWEKLFF | TGTGCCGGGACCACTACGTCGTGGGAAAAACTGTTTTTT
TRBJ1-2 | TRBD1 | - | TRBV30 | CAWSVPPDRVWGYTF | TGTGCCTGGAGTGTCCCCCCCGACAGGGTTTGGGGCTACACCTTC
TRBJ1-5 | - | - | TRBV19 | CASSMRGVFQPQHF | TGTGCCAGTAGTATGCGGGGTGTGTTTCAGCCCCAGCATTTT
TRBJ2-7 | TRBD2 | - | TRBV7-2 | CASSVRGGPYEQYF | TGTGCCAGCAGCGTTCGGGGGGGCCCCTACGAGCAGTACTTC
TRBJ2-7 | - | - | TRBV6-1 | CAILWGYEQYF | TGTGCCATCCTGTGGGGGTACGAGCAGTACTTC
TRBJ1-5 | - | - | TRBV5-8 | CASSSGTFLRSNQPQHF | TGTGCCAGCAGCTCCGGGACCTTTTTGCGTAGCAATCAGCCCCAGCATTTT
TRBJ1-5 | TRBD1 | few | TRBV18 | CASSRQGGGPNQPQHF | TGTGCCAGCTCAAGACAGGGGGGTGGGCCCAATCAGCCCCAGCATTTT
TRBJ1-1 | - | - | TRBV7-9 | CASSSSPTVLNTEAFF | TGTGCCAGCAGCTCTTCCCCCACAGTTTTGAACACTGAAGCTTTCTTT
TRBJ2-2 | - | - | TRBV5-1 | CASSLGENTGELFF | TGCGCCAGCAGCTTGGGGGAGAACACCGGGGAGCTGTTTTTT
TRBJ2-1 | TRBD1 | - | TRBV2 | CASGLQPGQGPYNEQFF | TGTGCCAGCGGCCTTCAACCGGGACAGGGTCCCTACAATGAGCAGTTCTTC
TRBJ2-4 | TRBD2 | - | TRBV13 | CASSFSGSKNIQYF | TGTGCCAGCAGCTTTAGCGGGTCCAAAAACATTCAGTACTTC
TRBJ2-1 | TRBD1 | - | TRBV10-3 | CAIKGQGGNNEQFF | TGTGCCATCAAAGGACAGGGGGGGAACAATGAGCAGTTCTTC
TRBJ2-5 | TRBD2 | - | TRBV28 | CASSGGGTQETQYF | TGTGCCAGCAGTGGCGGGGGGACTCAAGAGACCCAGTACTTC